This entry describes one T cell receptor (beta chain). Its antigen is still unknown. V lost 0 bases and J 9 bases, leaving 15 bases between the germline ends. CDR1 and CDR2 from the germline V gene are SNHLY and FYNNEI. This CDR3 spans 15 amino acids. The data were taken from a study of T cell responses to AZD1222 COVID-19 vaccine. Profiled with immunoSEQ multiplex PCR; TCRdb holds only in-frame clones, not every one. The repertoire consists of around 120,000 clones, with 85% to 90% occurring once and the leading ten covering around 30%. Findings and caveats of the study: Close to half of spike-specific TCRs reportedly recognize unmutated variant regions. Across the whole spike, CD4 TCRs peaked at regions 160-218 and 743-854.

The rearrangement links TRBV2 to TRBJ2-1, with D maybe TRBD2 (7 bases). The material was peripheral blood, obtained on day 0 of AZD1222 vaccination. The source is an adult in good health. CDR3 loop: CASSEALGGGSEQFF. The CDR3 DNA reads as TGTGCCAGCAGTGAAGCGCTGGGGGGGGGCTCTGAGCAGTTCTTC.